The 21 T cell receptor beta chains reported below all come from one sample, sequenced in a study of CD8+CD57+ T cells in acquired aplastic anemia. Using genomic DNA as the template, TCR beta VDJ and CDR3 profiling was carried out. TCRdb reanalysed the reads using MiXCR and keeps one entry per CDR3 protein. Altogether some 190,000 distinct CDR3 sequences are present, around 59% being singletons, with the ten largest covering approximately 15%. What was sequenced was sorted CD4+, CD8+, or CD8+CD57+ T cells (not recorded which) from PBMCs. The source of these receptors is a human donor in good health, serving as a control.

This chain uses TRBV2 with TRBJ2-5, with TRBD2 as a possible D gene (7 bases). Trimming took off 6 bases at V and 5 bases at J, with 22 bases between the two ends. This CDR3 comprises 16 residues. The V gene's germline CDR1 is SNHLY and CDR2 FYNNEI. The chain's CDR3 is CASRGVRGGGGETQYF. The CDR3 nucleotides read TGTGCCAGCAGGGGGGTTAGGGGGGGGGGTGGGGAGACCCAGTACTTC.

Ten or more counts support this clonotype. The chain carries TRBV7-2 and TRBJ2-2; D gene ambiguous. The CDR3 consists of 15 residues. The V gene lost 3 bases and the J gene lost 0 bases, with 8 bases spanning the gap. Germline V gene lookup returns CDR1 SGHTA and CDR2 FQGNSA. CDR3 region: CASSFSQSNTGELFF. In DNA form, the CDR3 reads TGTGCCAGCAGCTTTTCCCAGTCGAACACCGGGGAGCTGTTTTTT.

The V and J genes are TRBV10-3 and TRBJ2-3; TRBD1 agrees at 9 bases. The length of the CDR3 is 12 residues. The J segment lost 6 bases and the V segment lost 10 bases, leaving 5 bases of the junction unmatched. Germline V gives CDR1 ENHRY, CDR2 SYGVKD. The CDR3 DNA sequence: TGTGCCACACAGGGGGCAGCTGATACGCAGTATTTT. Translated: CATQGAADTQYF.

This clonotype was recorded many times. V usage is TRBV6-2 or TRBV6-3 and J usage is TRBJ1-4, with TRBD1 matching 7 bases. The junction had 5 bases not matched to a gene; V was cut back by 5 bases and J by 5 bases. The length of the CDR3 is 14 residues. CDR1 is MNHEY and CDR2 is SVGEGT in the germline V gene. CDR3 bases: TGTGCCAGCAGTGAGGGACAGTGGAATGAAAAACTGTTTTTT. Translated: CASSEGQWNEKLFF.

This clonotype was seen ten or more times. This chain connects TRBV19 to TRBJ1-5, with a weak D call TRBD1 (5 bases). The ends were cut back, 6 bases at V and 3 bases at J, with 12 bases in the middle. The CDR3 consists of 14 residues. Per germline, CDR1 LNHDA and CDR2 SQIVND (reference sequence). Here the CDR3 DNA reads TGTGCCAGTAGGGACAACAACTTCAATCAGCCCCAGCATTTT. Its translation: CASRDNNFNQPQHF.

The chain has TRBV29-1 and TRBJ2-5; TRBD1 agrees at 10 bases. Germline values: CDR1 SQVTM, CDR2 ANQGSEA. The length of the CDR3 is 17 residues. With 0 bases clipped from V and 1 base from J, the junction kept 8 bases outside the gene matches. The CDR3 sequence: CSVEDRTGGAGQETQYF. The CDR3 region has the DNA TGCAGCGTTGAAGATCGGACAGGGGGGGCCGGCCAAGAGACCCAGTACTTC. The full variable domain, in which reference TRBV29-1 and TRBJ2-5 provide the parts outside the CDR3, is SAVISQKPSRDICQRGTSLTIQCQVDSQVTMMFWYRQQPGQSLTLIATANQGSEATYESGFVIDKFPISRPNLTFSTLTVSNMSPEDSSIYLCSVEDRTGGAGQETQYFGPGTRLLVL.

There are many counts of this clonotype. The J gene is TRBJ2-4, the V gene TRBV19, with TRBD1 identical over 8 bases. Germline assignment: CDR1 LNHDA and CDR2 SQIVND (reference sequence). After removal of 3 bases from V and 8 bases from J, the junction contained 6 bases not matched to a gene. The CDR3 is 14 amino acids. The CDR3 loop is CASSILDRDDIQYF. DNA of the CDR3: TGTGCCAGTAGTATTCTGGACAGGGACGACATTCAGTACTTC.

Comment on this clonotype: At one end, the junction sequence differs from germline, possibly due to a read error. The chain joins TRBV7-3 to TRBJ1-3; D not resolved. The CDR3 spans 16 residues. In germline, CDR1 is SGHTA, CDR2 FQGTGA. Here the CDR3 reads CASSPRTGVSGNAIYF. The CDR3 DNA reads as TGTGCCAGCAGCCCTCGGACGGGTGTATCTGGAAACGCCATATATTTT.

This clonotype was counted many times. V usage is TRBV5-1 and J usage is TRBJ2-3, with 11 positions matching TRBD1. The CDR3 loop spans 16 amino acids. V gave up 4 bases and J gave up 4 bases; unmatched junction bases: 8. CDR1 and CDR2 from the germline V gene are SGHRS and YFSETQ. The CDR3: CASSMRDRGFSDTQYF. The CDR3 DNA is TGCGCCAGCAGCATGAGGGACAGGGGGTTCTCAGATACGCAGTATTTT. Filled out from reference TRBV5-1 and TRBJ2-3, the complete variable domain reads KAGVTQTPRYLIKTRGQQVTLSCSPISGHRSVSWYQQTPGQGLQFLFEYFSETQRNKGNFPGRFSGRQFSNSRSEMNVSTLELGDSALYLCASSMRDRGFSDTQYFGPGTRLTVL.

This rearrangement joins TRBV4-3 to TRBJ1-6, with D uncertain. Germline V gives CDR1 LGHNA, CDR2 YSLEER. Trimming shortened V by 1 base and J by 7 bases, and 11 bases separated the two germline ends. This CDR3 region has 15 residues. The CDR3 is CASSQAGRENSPLHF. CDR3 in DNA: TGCGCCAGCAGCCAAGCTGGACGGGAAAATTCACCCCTCCACTTT.

The chain couples TRBV5-4 to TRBJ2-1, with D hard to call. There are 9 residues in the CDR3. CDR1 and CDR2 from the germline V gene are SGHNT and YYREEE (reference sequence). V was cut by 7 bases and J by 10 bases, with 6 bases left in between. Here the CDR3 reads CASSREQFF. CDR3 DNA sequence: TGTGCCAGCTCTAGAGAGCAGTTCTTC.

The genes are TRBV9 and TRBJ2-7, with D maybe TRBD2 (5 bases). V was cut by 0 bases and J by 1 base, with 11 bases left in between. The CDR3 has 15 amino acids. Per germline, CDR1 SGDLS and CDR2 YYNGEE. The CDR3 bases are TGTGCCAGCAGCGTAGCGGCCGGCGGGTCCTACGAGCAGTACTTC. The encoded protein is CASSVAAGGSYEQYF.

This chain connects TRBV2 to TRBJ1-2; no firm D call. The CDR3 has 14 amino acids. V dropped 0 bases and J dropped 4 bases, with 9 bases sitting between them. Germline V lookup: CDR1 SNHLY, CDR2 FYNNEI. The CDR3 DNA sequence: TGTGCCAGCAGTGAAGCGTGGGAGGCCTATGGCTACACCTTC. Translation: CASSEAWEAYGYTF.

CDR3 sequence: CASSRTGDTIYF. In DNA, the CDR3 is TGTGCCAGCAGCCGGACAGGGGACACCATATATTTT. This chain connects TRBV14 to TRBJ1-3, with 9 bases identical to TRBD1. This CDR3 has 12 amino acids. Germline CDR1 and CDR2: SGHDN and FVKESK. Trimming took 4 bases from V and 8 from J; bases not matched to a gene: 0.

This clonotype was seen at least ten times. This rearrangement joins TRBV9 to TRBJ1-5, with 8 bases fitting TRBD1. This CDR3 has 14 amino acids. CDR1 is SGDLS, CDR2 YYNGEE, per germline. The V gene end was trimmed by 4 bases and the J gene end by 5 bases; junction bases not matched to a gene: 5. The CDR3 sequence is CASSPLDRDQPQHF. For the CDR3, the DNA is TGTGCCAGCAGCCCGCTGGACAGGGATCAGCCCCAGCATTTT.

This clonotype was recorded a few times. This chain joins TRBV20-1 and TRBJ2-7; 7 nucleotides align to TRBD2. The germline CDR1 and CDR2 sequences are DFQATT and SNEGSKA (reference sequence). The CDR3 spans 15 residues. V was pared by 5 bases and J by 0 bases, with 10 bases of the junction left unmatched. The CDR3, as DNA: TGCAGTGCTCAGATGGGATCGGGAGGCTCCTACGAGCAGTACTTC. It codes for CSAQMGSGGSYEQYF.

This chain uses TRBV5-1 with TRBJ2-1, with D hard to call. The CDR3 totals 14 residues. Trimming removed 4 bases from V and 2 bases from J, with 10 bases in between. Germline values: CDR1 SGHRS, CDR2 YFSETQ. CDR3 residues: CASSHGQTYNEQFF. The CDR3 nucleotides read TGCGCCAGCAGCCACGGGCAGACCTACAATGAGCAGTTCTTC.

V gene TRBV10-3 combines with J gene TRBJ2-5; 9 bases are a match to TRBD1. V was pared by 0 bases and J by 5 bases, with 4 bases of the junction left unmatched. CDR1 is ENHRY and CDR2 is SYGVKD in the germline V gene. The CDR3 is made up of 15 amino acids. As DNA, the CDR3 is TGTGCCATCAGTGAGTCTACAGGGGGCCGGGAGACCCAGTACTTC. Translation: CAISESTGGRETQYF.

The genes are TRBV2 and TRBJ2-7, with D possibly called TRBD1 or TRBD2 (5 bases each). The CDR3 is 13 residues long. The V gene's germline CDR1 is SNHLY and CDR2 FYNNEI. With 6 bases removed from V and 2 bases from J, the gap between germline ends came to 11 bases. CDR3 sequence: CASRAGSTYEQYF. In DNA, the CDR3 is TGTGCCAGCAGAGCAGGGAGCACCTACGAGCAGTACTTC.

Turning to this clonotype: Mismatch with germline at one junction end may stem from a read error. CDR3 residues: CASSVGVGTSGGSSYKQYF. The CDR3 bases are TGTGCCAGCAGCGTAGGGGTCGGGACTAGCGGGGGTAGCTCCTACAAGCAGTACTTC. This rearrangement joins TRBV9 to TRBJ2-7; 14 bases agree with TRBD2. The CDR3 has 19 residues. CDR1 and CDR2 from the germline V gene are SGDLS and YYNGEE.

Notes on this clonotype: The junction differs from germline at one of its ends, possibly a read error. The genes are TRBV7-2 and TRBJ2-7; 7 bases are shared with TRBD1. The CDR3 is 15 residues long. Germline loops: CDR1 SGHTA, CDR2 FQGNSA. Here the CDR3 DNA reads TGCGCCAGCAGCAAAACTAGGGGGCTTTTGGGCGAGCAGTACTTC. Protein product: CASSKTRGLLGEQYF.